These 21 T cell receptor beta chains were all obtained from the same sample, sequenced in a study of cytomegalovirus exposure and HLA in healthy donors. PCR amplification relied on 60 Vbeta primers (plus 13 Jbeta primers). Sequencing used immunoSEQ multiplex PCR; TCRdb keeps in-frame clones, though not all of them. Of 150,000 to 200,000 clones in the sample, roughly 88% were seen once. Source material: PBMCs. The receptors stem from a man between 18 and 29 years old in good health and CMV-seropositive.

The V call is TRBV9, the J call TRBJ2-6; 8 nucleotides agree with TRBD1. The CDR3 contains 18 residues. Germline CDR1 reads SGDLS; CDR2 reads YYNGEE. Germline trimming cut 0 bases from V and 0 bases from J; bases unmatched to any gene: 5. The CDR3 region is CASSVGGTGDSGANVLTF. The CDR3 bases are TGTGCCAGCAGCGTAGGAGGGACAGGAGACTCTGGGGCCAACGTCCTGACTTTC.

The V gene is TRBV5-6, the J gene TRBJ2-7, with D possibly TRBD2 on 5 matching bases. The germline CDR1 and CDR2 sequences are SGHDT and YYEEEE. This CDR3 has 13 residues. V was shortened by 1 base and J by 2 bases, with 7 bases between the two germline ends. CDR3 protein: CASSLQEAYEQYF. CDR3 coding DNA: TGTGCCAGCAGCTTGCAGGAGGCCTACGAGCAGTACTTC.

The CDR3, as DNA: TGTGCCTGGAGTGCCAGAGGCCTCCGGCTATCGGGAGGCTACACCTTC. Translating gives CAWSARGLRLSGGYTF. V gene TRBV30 combines with J gene TRBJ1-2; D is unresolved. Deletions cut 1 base from V and 8 bases from J, with 23 bases between. CDR1 and CDR2 (germline): GTSNPN, SVGIG (reference sequence). The CDR3 has 16 amino acids.

The J gene is TRBJ1-2, the V gene TRBV28; 10 nucleotides line up with TRBD1. Germline lookup yields CDR1 MDHEN and CDR2 SYDVKM. The CDR3 sequence is 16 residues long. With V trimmed by 6 bases and J by 0 bases, 7 bases remained unmatched. CDR3 amino acids: CASSLDRGRANYGYTF. The CDR3 DNA follows: TGTGCCAGCAGCCTCGACAGGGGGCGAGCTAACTATGGCTACACCTTC.

This chain connects TRBV18 to TRBJ1-1; TRBD1 agrees at 8 bases. CDR1 is KGHSH and CDR2 is LQKENI in the germline V gene. The CDR3 has 15 residues. Trimming cost V 5 bases and J 0 bases; bases outside gene matches: 5. The CDR3 DNA is TGTGCCAGCTCATGGGGACAGGTTATGAACACTGAAGCTTTCTTT. Translation gives CASSWGQVMNTEAFF.

This clone has just one count. The chain links TRBV6-4 to TRBJ2-3; TRBD2 agrees at 9 bases. From germline, CDR1 is MRHNA and CDR2 SNTAGT. The ends lost 5 bases at V and 2 bases at J; junction bases unmatched: 5. This CDR3 is built from 15 residues. CDR3 coding DNA: TGTGCCAGCAGTAAGACTAGCGGCTACACAGATACGCAGTATTTT. It translates to CASSKTSGYTDTQYF.

The chain recombines TRBV5-4 with TRBJ1-4; D is possibly TRBD1 (5 bases). The CDR3 runs to 14 residues. Germline CDR1 is SGHNT and CDR2 is YYREEE (reference sequence). V lost 0 bases and J 2 bases, leaving 5 bases between the germline ends. In nucleotides, the CDR3 is TGTGCCAGCAGCTTGGCAGGGACTAATGAAAAACTGTTTTTT. Translated, it gives CASSLAGTNEKLFF.

V and J are TRBV7-2 and TRBJ2-7, with D possibly matching TRBD2 (7 bases). V shed 1 base and J shed 3 bases, with 13 bases lying between them. CDR1 SGHTA and CDR2 FQGNSA come from the germline V gene. The CDR3 spans 15 residues. The DNA of the CDR3 is TGTGCCAGCAGCTTAGGGGGGCTAGCGGACTACGAGCAGTACTTC. Translating gives CASSLGGLADYEQYF.

The rearrangement joins TRBV5-1 to TRBJ2-1, with TRBD2 as a possible D gene (6 bases). V was pared by 4 bases and J by 2 bases, with 10 bases between. The CDR3 is made up of 14 amino acids. Germline lookup yields CDR1 SGHRS and CDR2 YFSETQ. CDR3 in DNA: TGCGCCAGCAGCGAACCGGGGGCCTACAATGAGCAGTTCTTC. As protein: CASSEPGAYNEQFF. Based on the CDR3 plus reference TRBV5-1 and TRBJ2-1, the full variable domain is KAGVTQTPRYLIKTRGQQVTLSCSPISGHRSVSWYQQTPGQGLQFLFEYFSETQRNKGNFPGRFSGRQFSNSRSEMNVSTLELGDSALYLCASSEPGAYNEQFFGPGTRLTVL.

This clone was seen a single time. The chain has TRBV6-1 and TRBJ2-5; TRBD2 aligns across 10 bases. The CDR3 is 19 amino acids. V was pared by 0 bases and J by 5 bases, with 15 bases of the junction left unmatched. Germline V gene sequence: CDR1 MNHNS, CDR2 SASEGT. The CDR3 nucleotides are TGTGCCAGCAGTGAAGCGTTGGAGGGAGCGGGGGGGCCGGGGGAGACCCAGTACTTC. Translating it yields CASSEALEGAGGPGETQYF.

This clone was seen just once. This chain links TRBV19 with TRBJ1-4; TRBD1 agrees at 7 bases. This CDR3 is built from 15 residues. From germline, CDR1 is LNHDA and CDR2 SQIVND (reference sequence). With V trimmed by 5 bases and J by 5 bases, 8 bases remained unmatched. CDR3 in DNA: TGTGCCAGTAGTCCCCGACAGGGACGGAATGAAAAACTGTTTTTT. Its translation is CASSPRQGRNEKLFF.

The chain has TRBV11-3 and TRBJ2-2; 7 bases match TRBD1. CDR3 size: 17 residues. The V gene end was trimmed by 2 bases and the J gene end by 1 base; junction bases not matched to a gene: 7. CDR1 and CDR2 (germline): SGHNT, YENEEA. The CDR3 region is CASSLQTGVGNTGELFF. The DNA of the CDR3 is TGTGCCAGCAGCTTACAAACAGGGGTAGGGAACACCGGGGAGCTGTTTTTT.

V and J are TRBV19 and TRBJ2-5, with D uncertain. The CDR3 is 12 residues long. With 8 bases removed from V and 5 bases from J, the gap between germline ends came to 12 bases. Germline V lookup: CDR1 LNHDA, CDR2 SQIVND (reference sequence). The DNA for the CDR3 is TGTGCCAGTCAGGATTTGATGGAGACCCAGTACTTC. As protein: CASQDLMETQYF.

The chain uses TRBV7-9 and TRBJ2-7; a weak D match, TRBD2 (6 bases). From germline, CDR1 is SEHNR and CDR2 FQNEAQ (reference sequence). The ends were cut back, 1 base at V and 6 bases at J, with 13 bases in the middle. This CDR3 has 14 amino acids. The CDR3 region is CASSLVGMRGEQYF. In nucleotides, the CDR3 is TGTGCCAGCAGCTTAGTTGGCATGCGGGGCGAGCAGTACTTC.

This chain joins TRBV19 and TRBJ1-4; D unclear. CDR1 and CDR2 from the germline V gene are LNHDA and SQIVND (reference sequence). V was clipped by 11 bases and J by 8 bases, with 21 bases between them. CDR3 length equals 14 residues. The CDR3 DNA is TGTGCCCAAAGCTCGGCGGTAAGCGTAGAAAAACTGTTTTTT. Its protein product is CAQSSAVSVEKLFF.

This clone was counted only a few times. This chain links TRBV6-1 with TRBJ2-7; 11 bases are a match to TRBD2. CDR1 and CDR2 (germline): MNHNS, SASEGT. The CDR3 spans 14 residues. Trimming cost V 9 bases and J 2 bases; bases outside gene matches: 6. The CDR3 DNA reads TGTGCCAGTCCTGGGACTAGCGGAACCTACGAGCAGTACTTC. This translates into CASPGTSGTYEQYF.

This rearrangement joins TRBV5-8 to TRBJ1-3, with D uncertain. Deletions cut 4 bases from V and 5 bases from J, with 16 bases between. CDR3 size: 15 residues. CDR1 is SGHTS, CDR2 YDEGEE, per germline. The CDR3 region is CASSRGRGGRNTIYF. The DNA of the CDR3 is TGTGCCAGCAGCCGAGGACGCGGCGGGCGAAACACCATATATTTT.

The gene calls are TRBV19 and TRBJ2-7; the match to TRBD1 covers 10 bases. In germline, CDR1 is LNHDA, CDR2 SQIVND (reference sequence). Germline trimming cut 8 bases from V and 6 bases from J; bases unmatched to any gene: 7. The CDR3 is 13 amino acids. This CDR3 reads CASAGTGALEQYF. CDR3 in DNA: TGTGCCAGTGCCGGGACAGGGGCCCTCGAGCAGTACTTC.

V and J are TRBV21-1 and TRBJ2-7; the table's D call, TRBD2, has no DNA check behind it. TRBV21-1 is described as a pseudogene. The CDR3 has 16 amino acids. Written as DNA, the CDR3 is TGTGCCAGCAGCAAAAAGGAGGGGCTATCCTACTCCGAGCAGTACTTC. Amino acid sequence: CASSKKEGLSYSEQYF.

V usage is TRBV6-1 and J usage is TRBJ1-2; the D gene is possibly TRBD1 (5 bases). This CDR3 comprises 13 residues. V gave up 6 bases and J gave up 0 bases, with 8 bases separating them. Germline V CDR1 and CDR2: MNHNS, SASEGT. In DNA form, the CDR3 reads TGTGCCAGCAGGACGACAGCTAACTATGGCTACACCTTC. It is translated as CASRTTANYGYTF.

The rearrangement joins TRBV29-1 to TRBJ2-3; 12 nucleotides line up with TRBD2. CDR1 and CDR2 (germline): SQVTM, ANQGSEA. The length of the CDR3 is 15 residues. Losses at the gene ends were 7 bases for V and 2 bases for J; bases not matched to a gene: 7. CDR3: CSATTSGGITDTQYF. The CDR3 coding sequence is TGCAGCGCCACCACTAGCGGGGGGATCACAGATACGCAGTATTTT.